Following are 18 T cell receptor beta chains from one sample sequenced in a study of blood T cell repertoires in COVID-19. The repertoire was sequenced with immunoSEQ multiplex PCR; TCRdb's copy has only in-frame clones and lacks some. The repertoire includes some 110,000 clones, 87% of them detected once, and less than 9.5% sits in the top ten. The sequenced sample was peripheral blood. The receptors stem from a human donor in a cohort sampled during active COVID-19.

The CDR3, as DNA: TGTGCCACCAGTGACCTGACTAGCGGGAGCACAGATACGCAGTATTTT. Its translation is CATSDLTSGSTDTQYF. This chain links TRBV24-1 with TRBJ2-3; TRBD2 agrees at 10 bases. The CDR3 is 16 amino acids. From germline, CDR1 is KGHDR and CDR2 SFDVKD. The V and J ends lost 4 bases and 0 bases, in that order; junction bases with no gene match: 3.

The chain joins TRBV2 to TRBJ1-1, with 9 bases lining up with TRBD1. The ends lost 6 bases at V and 10 bases at J; junction bases unmatched: 9. The CDR3 runs 13 residues. Germline V lookup: CDR1 SNHLY, CDR2 FYNNEI. CDR3 DNA: TGTGCCAGCAGCGAGACAGGGGGGATAGTAGCTTTCTTT. It yields the protein CASSETGGIVAFF.

V and J are TRBV7-6 and TRBJ1-3; 7 bases are a match to TRBD1. The CDR3 is 16 residues long. Unmatched junction bases numbered 5, after V lost 2 bases and J lost 1 base. Germline loops: CDR1 SGHVS, CDR2 FNYEAQ. CDR3: CASSLTGAISGNTIYF. DNA of the CDR3: TGTGCCAGCAGCTTAACAGGGGCGATATCTGGAAACACCATATATTTT.

V and J are TRBV19 and TRBJ2-5, with D tentatively TRBD1 (5 bases). V lost 3 bases, J lost 5 bases, and 16 bases lay in between. The germline V gene encodes CDR1 LNHDA and CDR2 SQIVND (reference sequence). The CDR3 runs 15 residues. CDR3 loop: CASSMGQVALETQYF. CDR3 coding DNA: TGTGCCAGTAGTATGGGGCAGGTCGCGCTGGAGACCCAGTACTTC.

The V call is TRBV7-9, the J call TRBJ2-1, with D perhaps TRBD2 (6 bases). The V end was cut by 10 bases, the J end by 5 bases, with 18 bases between. The CDR3 totals 14 residues. CDR1 SEHNR and CDR2 FQNEAQ come from the germline V gene (reference sequence). The CDR3 nucleotides are TGTGCCACTTCCCTAGCGCGGGCCAACAATGAGCAGTTCTTC. This translates into CATSLARANNEQFF.

This chain links TRBV3-1 (or the pseudogene TRBV3-2) with TRBJ2-3, with a tentative D call TRBD2 (6 bases). Germline lookup yields CDR1 LGHDT and CDR2 YNNKEL (reference sequence). The V end was cut by 4 bases, the J end by 1 base, with 15 bases between. CDR3 length: 16 amino acids. CDR3 region: CASSPRGGPRTDTQYF. The CDR3 DNA reads TGTGCCAGCAGCCCCCGGGGAGGCCCCCGCACAGATACGCAGTATTTT.

The V and J genes are TRBV5-1 and TRBJ2-7; D possibly corresponds to TRBD2 (5 bases). This CDR3 region has 14 residues. V lost 4 bases to trimming and J lost 0 bases, with 11 bases between them. Germline loops: CDR1 SGHRS, CDR2 YFSETQ. The CDR3 sequence is CASSPLEGSYEQYF. Written as DNA, the CDR3 is TGCGCCAGCAGCCCACTAGAGGGCTCCTACGAGCAGTACTTC.

The gene calls are TRBV14 and TRBJ1-6, with 7 nucleotides matching TRBD1. Trimming removed 6 bases from V and 7 bases from J; junction bases left unmatched: 3. The CDR3 is made up of 13 amino acids. The germline CDR1 and CDR2 sequences are SGHDN and FVKESK. This CDR3 reads CASSLRGNSPLHF. DNA for the CDR3: TGTGCCAGCAGTCTCAGGGGGAATTCACCCCTCCACTTT.

This clone was picked up many times. This chain uses TRBV27 with TRBJ2-7; tentative D call: TRBD1 (6 bases). With 3 bases removed from V and 9 bases from J, the gap between germline ends came to 21 bases. Germline CDR1 MNHEY, CDR2 SMNVEV (reference sequence). CDR3 length: 15 residues. The chain's CDR3 is CASSFGGPTGSRQYF. DNA for the CDR3: TGTGCCAGCAGTTTTGGGGGCCCGACGGGGAGTCGGCAGTACTTC.

This chain links TRBV6-5 with TRBJ1-4; D unclear. CDR3 length equals 13 residues. CDR1 and CDR2 (germline): MNHEY, SVGAGI. V was clipped by 7 bases and J by 5 bases, with 11 bases between them. The DNA for the CDR3 is TGTGCCAGCACCTCCAGAGGGAATGAAAAACTGTTTTTT. Amino acids: CASTSRGNEKLFF.

Only a few counts were recorded for this clone. The chain is built from TRBV19 and TRBJ1-4, with 8 bases aligning to TRBD1. There are 15 residues in the CDR3. Germline CDR1 and CDR2: LNHDA and SQIVND (reference sequence). The trim removed 9 bases at V and 6 bases at J, leaving 12 bases unmatched. The DNA for the CDR3 is TGTGCCAGCAGTGATTACAGGGGGACTCATGAAAAACTGTTTTTT. Its translation: CASSDYRGTHEKLFF.

Written as DNA, the CDR3 is TGTGCCAGCAGTGAATATAGCGGTAGCTCCTACAATGAGCAGTTCTTC. It codes for CASSEYSGSSYNEQFF. This chain links TRBV25-1 with TRBJ2-1; D perhaps matches TRBD2 (6 bases). The CDR3 loop spans 16 amino acids. Trimming removed 0 bases at V and 0 bases at J, with 9 bases between. Per germline, CDR1 MGHDK and CDR2 SYGVNS.

The chain combines TRBV25-1 with TRBJ2-2; TRBD1 aligns across 8 bases. The trim removed 6 bases at V and 6 bases at J, leaving 9 bases unmatched. Looked up from germline, CDR1 is MGHDK and CDR2 is SYGVNS. This CDR3 is 15 amino acids long. CDR3 sequence (DNA): TGTGCCAGCAGCCCTTTGGACAGGGAGGCCGGGGAGCTGTTTTTT. It encodes CASSPLDREAGELFF.

The gene calls are TRBV19 and TRBJ2-7, with 12 positions matching TRBD2. This CDR3 is built from 18 residues. Germline V gives CDR1 LNHDA, CDR2 SQIVND (reference sequence). J gave up 5 bases and V 3 bases, and 14 bases lay outside the gene matches. Written as DNA, the CDR3 is TGTGCCAGTAGTATGGTGCGGACTAGCGGGAACCCCGACCACGAGCAGTACTTC. Residues: CASSMVRTSGNPDHEQYF.

The rearrangement links TRBV24-1 to TRBJ2-5, with D unclear. The CDR3 runs to 11 residues. Germline-derived CDR1 and CDR2 are KGHDR and SFDVKD. Trimming removed 8 bases at V and 5 bases at J, with 8 bases between. The CDR3 region is CATTAQETQYF. DNA for the CDR3: TGTGCCACCACTGCCCAGGAGACCCAGTACTTC.

This clone has more than one count but fewer than ten. This chain uses TRBV6-5 with TRBJ1-1; tentative D call: TRBD1 (6 bases). Germline lookup yields CDR1 MNHEY and CDR2 SVGAGI. V lost 6 bases and J lost 2, with 13 bases in between. This CDR3 region has 14 residues. In DNA form, the CDR3 reads TGTGCCAGCAGCCTCACAGGGCTTAACACTGAAGCTTTCTTT. Translation: CASSLTGLNTEAFF.

The chain links TRBV30 to TRBJ1-1, with TRBD1 matching over 7 bases. The CDR3 extends over 13 amino acids. V shed 8 bases and J 7 bases; nucleotides not matched to a gene: 13. Looked up from germline, CDR1 is GTSNPN and CDR2 is SVGIG (reference sequence). DNA for the CDR3: TGTGCCGGCGAACAGGGGATGCTCGTTGAAGCTTTCTTT. Amino acids: CAGEQGMLVEAFF.

The chain recombines TRBV4-1 with TRBJ2-6; 9 nucleotides line up with TRBD1. The germline V gene has CDR1 MGHRA and CDR2 YSYEKL. The V gene end was trimmed by 4 bases and the J gene end by 1 base; junction bases not matched to a gene: 2. The CDR3 runs 16 residues. This CDR3 reads CASSPDRGSGANVLTF. The CDR3 bases are TGCGCCAGCAGCCCGGACAGGGGTTCTGGGGCCAACGTCCTGACTTTC.